Below are 8 T cell receptor beta chains sequenced from a single sample in a study of spatial heterogeneity in lung cancer. Time point in this sample: sample taken at primary tumor resection. MiXCR was run by TCRdb on the 5' RACE reads, yielding one entry per CDR3 protein. Counted here are roughly 80,000 distinct CDR3 sequences, 8% occurring once; the ten biggest clones make up 6.8%. Sequences were derived from PBMCs, sampled at surgery. Every receptor here comes from a male donor with early-stage non-small cell lung cancer.

This clonotype was found many times. The chain joins TRBV7-8 to TRBJ2-2, with 13 bases identical to TRBD2. V lost 4 bases to trimming and J lost 4 bases; unmatched junction nucleotides: 9. This CDR3 contains 18 residues. The germline gives CDR1 SGHVS, CDR2 FQNEAQ. In nucleotides, the CDR3 is TGTGCCAGCAGCTATGGACTAGCGGGAGAAGGTGGCACCGGGGAGCTGTTTTTT. The encoded protein is CASSYGLAGEGGTGELFF.

This clonotype was seen ten or more times. The genes are TRBV12-3 or TRBV12-4 and TRBJ1-6; D remains ambiguous. The ends were cut back, 3 bases at V and 6 bases at J, with 12 bases in the middle. The CDR3 totals 15 residues. CDR3 in DNA: TGTGCCAGCAGTTTCAATCCCGCCGGTAATTCACCCCTCCACTTT. Its translation is CASSFNPAGNSPLHF.

This clonotype occurred many times. The genes are TRBV5-6 and TRBJ1-2, with no clear D. Germline V gene data show CDR1 as SGHDT and CDR2 as YYEEEE. The CDR3 consists of 13 residues. With 0 bases removed from V and 8 bases from J, the gap between germline ends came to 11 bases. The CDR3 loop reads CASSLARSVGYTF. The CDR3 DNA reads as TGTGCCAGCAGCTTGGCCCGTTCGGTCGGCTACACCTTC.

The chain is built from TRBV30 and TRBJ1-2, with D tentatively TRBD1 (5 bases). From germline, CDR1 is GTSNPN and CDR2 SVGIG (reference sequence). The CDR3 spans 12 residues. The V end was cut by 7 bases, the J end by 6 bases, with 15 bases between. The CDR3: CASLGARDGYTF. CDR3 nucleotides: TGTGCCTCCCTAGGGGCCAGGGATGGCTACACCTTC.

A few counts support this clonotype. This chain uses TRBV6-5 with TRBJ2-1; the D gene is possibly TRBD1 (5 bases). CDR1 and CDR2 from the germline V gene are MNHEY and SVGAGI. This CDR3 region has 13 residues. Between the trimmed V and J ends, which lost 6 bases and 5 bases, there was a span of 11 bases. CDR3 residues: CASRNRIHNEQFF. CDR3 in DNA: TGTGCCAGCAGAAACAGGATCCACAATGAGCAGTTCTTC.

Here the CDR3 reads CATSDSLTTEAFF. The CDR3 DNA follows: TGTGCCACCAGTGATTCCTTAACCACTGAAGCTTTCTTT. The chain uses TRBV24-1 and TRBJ1-1; D is undetermined. The CDR3 length is 13 residues. Germline V lookup: CDR1 KGHDR, CDR2 SFDVKD. Trimming stripped 2 bases from V and 4 bases from J, with 7 bases between.

This clonotype was recorded at least ten times. This chain joins TRBV4-1 and TRBJ1-5; D ambiguous. Germline CDR1 MGHRA, CDR2 YSYEKL. There are 14 residues in the CDR3. Trimming cost V 0 bases and J 6 bases, with 9 bases left between them. The CDR3: CASSQEGSGQPQHF. In DNA form, the CDR3 reads TGCGCCAGCAGCCAAGAAGGAAGTGGTCAGCCCCAGCATTTT.

This clonotype showed up just a few times. This chain connects TRBV7-6 to TRBJ1-1; no reliable D call. CDR1 and CDR2 from the germline V gene are SGHVS and FNYEAQ. This CDR3 contains 13 residues. Between the trimmed V and J ends, which lost 5 bases and 0 bases, there was a span of 7 bases. The CDR3 region is CASSADLNTEAFF. The DNA for the CDR3 is TGTGCCAGCAGCGCCGACTTGAACACTGAAGCTTTCTTT.